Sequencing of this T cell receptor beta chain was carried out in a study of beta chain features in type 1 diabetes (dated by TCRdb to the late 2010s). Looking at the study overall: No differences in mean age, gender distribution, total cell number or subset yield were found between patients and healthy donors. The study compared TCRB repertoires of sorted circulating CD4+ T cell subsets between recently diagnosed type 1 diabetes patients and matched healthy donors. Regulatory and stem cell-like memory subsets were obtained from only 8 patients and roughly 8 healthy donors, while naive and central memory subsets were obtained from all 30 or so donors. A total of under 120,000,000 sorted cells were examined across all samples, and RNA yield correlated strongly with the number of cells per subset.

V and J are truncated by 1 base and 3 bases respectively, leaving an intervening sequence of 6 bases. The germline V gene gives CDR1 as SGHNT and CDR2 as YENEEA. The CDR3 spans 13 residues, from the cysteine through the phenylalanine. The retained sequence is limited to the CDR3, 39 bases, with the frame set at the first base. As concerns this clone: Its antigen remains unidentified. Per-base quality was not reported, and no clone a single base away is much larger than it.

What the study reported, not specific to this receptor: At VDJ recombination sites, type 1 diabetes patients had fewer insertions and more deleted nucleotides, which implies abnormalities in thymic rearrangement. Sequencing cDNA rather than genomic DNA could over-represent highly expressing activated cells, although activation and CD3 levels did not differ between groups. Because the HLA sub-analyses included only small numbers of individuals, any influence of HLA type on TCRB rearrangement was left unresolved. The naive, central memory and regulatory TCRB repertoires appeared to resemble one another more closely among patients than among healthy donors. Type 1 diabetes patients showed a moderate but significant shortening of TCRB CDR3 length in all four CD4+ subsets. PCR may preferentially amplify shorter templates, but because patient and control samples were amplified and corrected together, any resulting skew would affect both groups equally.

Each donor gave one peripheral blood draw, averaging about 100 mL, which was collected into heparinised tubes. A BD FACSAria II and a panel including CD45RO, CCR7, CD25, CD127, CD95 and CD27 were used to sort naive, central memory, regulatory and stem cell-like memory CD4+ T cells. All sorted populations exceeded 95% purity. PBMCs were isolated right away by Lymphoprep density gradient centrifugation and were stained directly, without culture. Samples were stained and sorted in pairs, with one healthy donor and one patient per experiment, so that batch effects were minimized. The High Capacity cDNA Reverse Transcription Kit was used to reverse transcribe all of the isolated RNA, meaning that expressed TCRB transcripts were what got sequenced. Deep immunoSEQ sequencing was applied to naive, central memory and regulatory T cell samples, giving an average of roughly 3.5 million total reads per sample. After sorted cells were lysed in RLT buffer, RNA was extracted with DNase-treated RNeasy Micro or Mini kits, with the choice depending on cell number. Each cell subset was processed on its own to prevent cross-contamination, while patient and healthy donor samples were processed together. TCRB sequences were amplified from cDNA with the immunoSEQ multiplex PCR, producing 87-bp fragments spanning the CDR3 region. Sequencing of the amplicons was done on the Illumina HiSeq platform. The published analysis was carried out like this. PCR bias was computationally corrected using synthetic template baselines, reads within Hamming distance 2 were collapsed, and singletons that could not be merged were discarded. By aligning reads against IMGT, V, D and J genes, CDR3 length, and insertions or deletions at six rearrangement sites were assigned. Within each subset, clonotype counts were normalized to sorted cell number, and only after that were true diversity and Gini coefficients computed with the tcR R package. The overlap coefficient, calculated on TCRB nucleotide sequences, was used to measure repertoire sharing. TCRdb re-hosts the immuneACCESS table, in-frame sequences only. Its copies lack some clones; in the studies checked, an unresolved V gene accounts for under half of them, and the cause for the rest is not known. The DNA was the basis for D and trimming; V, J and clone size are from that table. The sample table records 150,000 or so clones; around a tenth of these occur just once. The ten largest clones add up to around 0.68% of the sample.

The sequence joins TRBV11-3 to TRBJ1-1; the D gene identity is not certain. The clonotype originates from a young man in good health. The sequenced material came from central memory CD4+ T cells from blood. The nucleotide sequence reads TGTGCCAGCAGCTTAGTCGGGGACACTGAAGCTTTCTTT. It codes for CASSLVGDTEAFF.